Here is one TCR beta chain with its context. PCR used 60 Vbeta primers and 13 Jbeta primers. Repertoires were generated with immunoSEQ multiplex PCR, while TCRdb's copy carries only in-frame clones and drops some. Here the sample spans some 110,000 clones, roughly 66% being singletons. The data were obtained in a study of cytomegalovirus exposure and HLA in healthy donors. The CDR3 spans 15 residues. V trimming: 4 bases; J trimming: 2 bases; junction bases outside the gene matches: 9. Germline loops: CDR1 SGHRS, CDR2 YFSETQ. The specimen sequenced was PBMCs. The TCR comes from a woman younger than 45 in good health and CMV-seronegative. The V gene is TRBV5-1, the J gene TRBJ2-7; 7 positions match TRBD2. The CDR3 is CASSPASGTTYEQYF. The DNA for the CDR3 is TGCGCCAGCAGCCCGGCCAGCGGGACTACCTACGAGCAGTACTTC.